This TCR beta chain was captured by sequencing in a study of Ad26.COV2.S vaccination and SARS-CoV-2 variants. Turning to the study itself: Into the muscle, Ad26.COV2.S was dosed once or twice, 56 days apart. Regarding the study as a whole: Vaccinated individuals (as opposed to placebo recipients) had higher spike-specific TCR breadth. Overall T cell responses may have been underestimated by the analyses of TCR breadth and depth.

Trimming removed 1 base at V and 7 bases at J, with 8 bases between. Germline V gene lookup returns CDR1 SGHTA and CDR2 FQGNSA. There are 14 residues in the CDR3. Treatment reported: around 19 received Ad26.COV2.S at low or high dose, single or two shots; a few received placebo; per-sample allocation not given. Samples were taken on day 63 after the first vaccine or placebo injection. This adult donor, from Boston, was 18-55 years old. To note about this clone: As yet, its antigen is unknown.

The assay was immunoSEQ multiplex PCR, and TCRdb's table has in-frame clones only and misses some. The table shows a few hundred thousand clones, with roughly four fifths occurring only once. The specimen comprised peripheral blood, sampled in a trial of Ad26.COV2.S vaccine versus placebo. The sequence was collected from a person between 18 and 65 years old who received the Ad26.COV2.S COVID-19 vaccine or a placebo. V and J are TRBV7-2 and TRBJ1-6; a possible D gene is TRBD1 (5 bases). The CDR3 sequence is CASSLVGGNSPLHF. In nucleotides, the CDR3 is TGTGCCAGCAGCTTAGTGGGGGGGAATTCACCCCTCCACTTT.